The 21 T cell receptor beta chains in this list originate from one sample, sequenced in a study of CD8+ T cells in alopecia areata. RNA was extracted and reverse transcribed into cDNA as the sequencing template. Data came from immunoSEQ multiplex PCR; TCRdb stores just in-frame clones and leaves some out. This sample has approximately 220,000 clones, with more than 30% found just once. Stated treatment: oral pan-JAK inhibitor, 5-10 mg twice daily. Sequenced material: CD4+ T cells sorted from blood, taken at roughly week 30, from a patient treated with tofacitinib. The receptors were sampled from a human donor with alopecia areata.

The V call is TRBV5-1, the J call TRBJ1-4; D ambiguous. Looked up from germline, CDR1 is SGHRS and CDR2 is YFSETQ. The CDR3 is 13 residues long. Trimming took 4 bases from V and 8 from J, leaving 12 bases between them. Here the CDR3 reads CASSPVQGEKLFF. DNA for the CDR3: TGCGCCAGCAGCCCCGTCCAAGGCGAAAAACTGTTTTTT.

The chain has TRBV19 and TRBJ1-2; 8 nucleotides match TRBD1. The CDR3 spans 15 residues. Germline V gene sequence: CDR1 LNHDA, CDR2 SQIVND (reference sequence). V shed 3 bases, J shed 3 bases, and the junction held 6 bases outside the gene matches. The CDR3 nucleotides read TGTGCCAGTAGTATCCAGGCCAGGGGGCACTATGGCTACACCTTC. It yields the protein CASSIQARGHYGYTF. The full variable domain, completed using reference TRBV19 and TRBJ1-2, is DGGITQSPKYLFRKEGQNVTLSCEQNLNHDAMYWYRQDPGQGLRLIYYSQIVNDFQKGDIAEGYSVSREKKESFPLTVTSAQKNPTAFYLCASSIQARGHYGYTFGSGTRLTVV.

The rearrangement uses TRBV30 and TRBJ2-3; 8 nucleotides match TRBD2. The CDR3 is made up of 13 amino acids. CDR1 and CDR2 (germline): GTSNPN, SVGIG (reference sequence). The ends lost 2 bases at V and 5 bases at J; junction bases unmatched: 3. CDR3 residues: CAWSLRGVDTQYF. CDR3 bases: TGTGCCTGGAGTCTGCGGGGGGTAGATACGCAGTATTTT.

The CDR3 here is CAWSREQSSNQPQHF. In DNA form, the CDR3 reads TGTGCCTGGAGTAGGGAACAGTCAAGCAATCAGCCCCAGCATTTT. This rearrangement joins TRBV30 to TRBJ1-5; no clear D gene. This CDR3 comprises 15 residues. Between the trimmed V and J ends, which lost 2 bases and 1 base, there was a span of 12 bases. Germline V lookup: CDR1 GTSNPN, CDR2 SVGIG (reference sequence).

The rearrangement joins TRBV29-1 to TRBJ1-4; TRBD1 might be the D (5 bases). The CDR3 length is 13 residues. Germline values: CDR1 SQVTM, CDR2 ANQGSEA. V lost 3 bases and J 10 bases, leaving 15 bases between the germline ends. CDR3 sequence (DNA): TGCAGCGTTGAGGATGCCAGGGATCGAAAACTGTTTTTT. It translates to CSVEDARDRKLFF.

J is TRBJ2-7 and V is TRBV11-2; perhaps TRBD2 as D (6 bases). V was pared by 5 bases and J by 0 bases, with 17 bases between. The CDR3 has 16 amino acids. CDR1 is SGHAT, CDR2 FQNNGV, per germline. The CDR3 coding sequence is TGTGCCAGCAGCAGGCAGACGCTAGCGACCTCCTACGAGCAGTACTTC. It is translated as CASSRQTLATSYEQYF.

The genes are TRBV29-1 and TRBJ2-4; D uncertain. The V gene lost 4 bases and the J gene lost 0 bases, with 10 bases spanning the gap. Per germline, CDR1 SQVTM and CDR2 ANQGSEA. The CDR3 spans 14 residues. The CDR3 protein is CSVVWAIAKNIQYF. CDR3 DNA sequence: TGCAGCGTTGTGTGGGCCATAGCCAAAAACATTCAGTACTTC.

The chain combines TRBV6-5 with TRBJ1-6; D is uncertain. The V end lost 4 bases, the J end lost 2 bases, and 6 bases lay between the germline ends. The length of the CDR3 is 14 residues. Germline lookup yields CDR1 MNHEY and CDR2 SVGAGI. Written as DNA, the CDR3 is TGTGCCAGCAGTTCAGGACCCTATAATTCACCCCTCCACTTT. Translated, it gives CASSSGPYNSPLHF.

This clone was detected once. The rearrangement links TRBV4-1 to TRBJ2-7, with D possibly matching TRBD1 (5 bases). Germline V gives CDR1 MGHRA, CDR2 YSYEKL. CDR3 length equals 15 residues. The V gene lost 1 base and the J gene lost 3 bases, with 13 bases spanning the gap. Here the CDR3 DNA reads TGCGCCAGCAGCCAAGGGGCAGGGCAGAGCTACGAGCAGTACTTC. As protein: CASSQGAGQSYEQYF.

A few counts support this clone. The genes are TRBV7-3 and TRBJ2-3; D is possibly TRBD1 (6 bases). Trimming removed 6 bases from V and 4 bases from J, with 11 bases in between. The CDR3 runs 13 residues. Germline-derived CDR1 and CDR2 are SGHTA and FQGTGA. CDR3 sequence (DNA): TGTGCCAGCAGTACAGGGCTCGCAGATACGCAGTATTTT. Amino acids: CASSTGLADTQYF.

The V and J genes are TRBV19 and TRBJ2-5; tentative D call: TRBD1 (7 bases). Germline V gives CDR1 LNHDA, CDR2 SQIVND (reference sequence). V lost 4 bases, J lost 5 bases, and 20 bases lay in between. This CDR3 contains 16 residues. CDR3 loop: CASSTGPGGGVETQYF. The DNA of the CDR3 is TGTGCCAGTAGTACAGGACCAGGGGGAGGAGTGGAGACCCAGTACTTC.

This clone appeared a few times. The rearrangement links TRBV2 to TRBJ1-1, with a weak D call TRBD1 (6 bases). CDR1 and CDR2 (germline): SNHLY, FYNNEI. V was pared by 3 bases and J by 8 bases, with 13 bases between. CDR3 length: 13 residues. CDR3 in amino acids: CASSDSGGGEAFF. For the CDR3, the DNA is TGTGCCAGCAGTGACTCGGGGGGCGGAGAAGCTTTCTTT.

V usage is TRBV11-2 and J usage is TRBJ1-1, with 9 bases matching TRBD1. In germline, CDR1 is SGHAT, CDR2 FQNNGV. The CDR3 has 15 amino acids. V lost 4 bases to trimming and J lost 1 base; unmatched junction nucleotides: 4. CDR3 nucleotides: TGTGCCAGCAGCTGGACAGGGGATCGGAACACTGAAGCTTTCTTT. Translated, it gives CASSWTGDRNTEAFF.

J is TRBJ1-1 and V is TRBV5-1; D remains ambiguous. V was shortened by 3 bases and J by 1 base, with 10 bases between the two germline ends. The germline V gene encodes CDR1 SGHRS and CDR2 YFSETQ. The CDR3 loop spans 14 amino acids. CDR3 nucleotides: TGCGCCAGCAGCTCTCAGGCGCAGAACACTGAAGCTTTCTTT. The encoded protein is CASSSQAQNTEAFF.

The chain combines TRBV5-1 with TRBJ2-2; D gene uncertain. The CDR3 sequence is 12 residues long. Between the trimmed V and J ends, which lost 0 bases and 7 bases, there was a span of 4 bases. Looked up from germline, CDR1 is SGHRS and CDR2 is YFSETQ. The CDR3 protein is CASSLAGGELFF. In nucleotides, the CDR3 is TGCGCCAGCAGCTTGGCGGGCGGGGAGCTGTTTTTT.

The chain is built from TRBV5-4 and TRBJ1-1, with TRBD1 matching over 7 bases. There are 12 residues in the CDR3. Germline values: CDR1 SGHNT, CDR2 YYREEE (reference sequence). J lost 11 bases, V lost 5 bases, and 9 bases had no gene match. The CDR3 here is CASRTETGLAFF. In DNA, the CDR3 is TGTGCCAGCAGGACGGAGACAGGGTTGGCTTTCTTT.

DNA for the CDR3: TGTGCCAGCAGTTCAATACCCCCTTCCTACGAGCAGTACTTC. This gives the protein CASSSIPPSYEQYF. The rearrangement links TRBV6-5 to TRBJ2-7; D ambiguous. The CDR3 runs 14 residues. Germline V gene lookup returns CDR1 MNHEY and CDR2 SVGAGI. Trimming cost V 4 bases and J 1 base, with 11 bases left between them.

The chain joins TRBV19 to TRBJ1-2; D call uncertain. Trimming stripped 5 bases from V and 4 bases from J, with 14 bases between. Germline CDR1 LNHDA, CDR2 SQIVND (reference sequence). The CDR3 consists of 14 residues. Here the CDR3 reads CASSETGSTYGYTF. CDR3 nucleotide sequence: TGTGCCAGTAGTGAAACCGGGAGTACCTATGGCTACACCTTC.

This clone was seen ten or more times. This chain uses TRBV7-2 with TRBJ2-3; no reliable D call. The V gene lost 7 bases and the J gene lost 1 base, with 12 bases spanning the gap. CDR1 and CDR2 (germline): SGHTA, FQGNSA. The CDR3 has 14 residues. The CDR3 coding sequence is TGTGCCAGCATCCCCGGAGTGCGCACAGATACGCAGTATTTT. Translating gives CASIPGVRTDTQYF. The entire variable domain, with the rest obtained from reference TRBV7-2 and TRBJ2-3, is as follows: GAGVSQSPSNKVTEKGKDVELRCDPISGHTALYWYRQSLGQGLEFLIYFQGNSAPDKSGLPSDRFSAERTGGSVSTLTIQRTQQEDSAVYLCASIPGVRTDTQYFGPGTRLTVL.

V gene TRBV11-2 combines with J gene TRBJ2-6; D remains unclear. Trimming pared 7 bases from V and 0 bases from J, leaving 13 bases between. CDR1 and CDR2 (germline): SGHAT, FQNNGV. The CDR3 consists of 16 residues. The CDR3 bases are TGTGCCAGCACCGATCGCCCGTTCTCTGGGGCCAACGTCCTGACTTTC. Translation gives CASTDRPFSGANVLTF.

This clone was seen more than once but under ten times. The chain couples TRBV7-9 to TRBJ1-1; 7 bases map to TRBD1. The trim removed 3 bases at V and 0 bases at J, leaving 1 base unmatched. Germline lookup yields CDR1 SEHNR and CDR2 FQNEAQ (reference sequence). This CDR3 is built from 14 residues. CDR3 DNA sequence: TGTGCCAGCAGCTTGACAGGGTTGAACACTGAAGCTTTCTTT. Encoded protein: CASSLTGLNTEAFF.